This record looks at one T cell receptor beta chain sequence and its context. Its antigen is undetermined. Time point noted: week 11, during vaccination. Vaccination used 300 ug of mutant IDH1 20-mer peptide per dose, with topical imiquimod. The sample belongs to a study of a mutant IDH1 vaccine in newly diagnosed glioma. Study context: In some groups vaccination began 4-6 weeks post-radiotherapy; others received it with temozolomide.

Clones were read by immunoSEQ multiplex PCR, and TCRdb kept only the in-frame ones, dropping some. Counted here are 100,000 to 150,000 clones, over 75% occurring once; the ten biggest clones make up around 5.5%. J lost 2 bases, V lost 7 bases, and 20 bases had no gene match. The germline V gene encodes CDR1 SGHVS and CDR2 FQNEAQ. The CDR3 runs to 19 residues. Study findings and constraints: Vaccine-induced immune responses occurred in 90% to 95% of patients.

This receptor was taken from a middle-aged man with glioma. This chain connects TRBV7-8 to TRBJ2-4, with 7 bases matching TRBD2. The sequencing here drew on PBMCs, taken from a glioma patient whose treatment included an IDH1 peptide vaccine. In nucleotides, the CDR3 is TGTGCCAGCACTTCCTCCGGGATACCGGGACTACGGTCCAAAAACATTCAGTACTTC. This encodes CASTSSGIPGLRSKNIQYF.